The text below deals with one T cell receptor beta chain. Its antigen is still unknown. This record belongs to a study of T cells in Graves' hyperthyroidism and ophthalmopathy. Diagnoses were made from clinical symptoms, serum measures (thyroxine and TRAb), thyroid ultrasound and orbital computed tomography. Researchers took RNA transcripts and amplified the TCR beta CDR3 regions from them. The study used the HTBI primer set for a first-round RT-PCR of the TCR CDR3. TCRdb re-derived calls from the multiplex PCR reads in MiXCR, one entry per CDR3 protein. The data contain roughly 570,000 distinct CDR3 sequences, about 43% of them singletons. V lost 0 bases and J lost 2, with 10 bases in between. This CDR3 spans 15 amino acids. In germline, CDR1 is LNHNV, CDR2 YYDKDF (reference sequence). Study-level findings and limits: Blood also showed most of the thyroid clonotypes that were expanded above 0.001. Model output signaled ophthalmopathy a median about seven months ahead of onset.

This clonotype was obtained from an adult woman with Graves' disease, either hyperthyroidism or ophthalmopathy (not recorded which). The source material was peripheral blood or thyroid tissue (not recorded which). The V call is TRBV15, the J call TRBJ1-2; the D gene is possibly TRBD1 (5 bases). This chain's CDR3 is CATSRERGGNYGYTF. The CDR3 nucleotides are TGTGCCACCAGCAGAGAACGGGGGGGAAACTATGGCTACACCTTC.